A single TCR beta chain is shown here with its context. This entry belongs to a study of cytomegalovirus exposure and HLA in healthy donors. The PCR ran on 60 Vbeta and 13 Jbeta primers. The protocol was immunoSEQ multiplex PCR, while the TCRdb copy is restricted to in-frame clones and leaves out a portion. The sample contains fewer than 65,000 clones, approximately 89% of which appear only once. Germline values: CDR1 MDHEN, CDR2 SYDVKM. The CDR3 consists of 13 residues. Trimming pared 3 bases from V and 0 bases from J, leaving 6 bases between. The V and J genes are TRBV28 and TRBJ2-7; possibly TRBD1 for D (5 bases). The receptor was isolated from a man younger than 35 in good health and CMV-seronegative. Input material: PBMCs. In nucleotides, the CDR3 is TGTGCCAGCAGTTTCAGGGTCTCCTACGAGCAGTACTTC. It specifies CASSFRVSYEQYF.